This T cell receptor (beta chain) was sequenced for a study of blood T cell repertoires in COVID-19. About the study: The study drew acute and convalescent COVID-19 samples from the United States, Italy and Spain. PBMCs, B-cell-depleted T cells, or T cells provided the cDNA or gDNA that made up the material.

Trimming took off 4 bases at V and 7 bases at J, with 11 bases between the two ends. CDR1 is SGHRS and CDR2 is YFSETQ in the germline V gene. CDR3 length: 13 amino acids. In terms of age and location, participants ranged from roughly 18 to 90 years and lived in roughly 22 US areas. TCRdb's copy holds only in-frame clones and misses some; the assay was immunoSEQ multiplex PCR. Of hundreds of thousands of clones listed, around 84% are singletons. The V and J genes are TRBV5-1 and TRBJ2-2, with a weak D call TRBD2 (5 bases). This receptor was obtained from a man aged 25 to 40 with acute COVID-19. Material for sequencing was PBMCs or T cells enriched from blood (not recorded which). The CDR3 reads CASSPRVDGELFF. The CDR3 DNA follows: TGCGCCAGCAGCCCGCGGGTCGACGGGGAGCTGTTTTTT. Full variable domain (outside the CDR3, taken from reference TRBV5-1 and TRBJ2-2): KAGVTQTPRYLIKTRGQQVTLSCSPISGHRSVSWYQQTPGQGLQFLFEYFSETQRNKGNFPGRFSGRQFSNSRSEMNVSTLELGDSALYLCASSPRVDGELFFGEGSRLTVL.